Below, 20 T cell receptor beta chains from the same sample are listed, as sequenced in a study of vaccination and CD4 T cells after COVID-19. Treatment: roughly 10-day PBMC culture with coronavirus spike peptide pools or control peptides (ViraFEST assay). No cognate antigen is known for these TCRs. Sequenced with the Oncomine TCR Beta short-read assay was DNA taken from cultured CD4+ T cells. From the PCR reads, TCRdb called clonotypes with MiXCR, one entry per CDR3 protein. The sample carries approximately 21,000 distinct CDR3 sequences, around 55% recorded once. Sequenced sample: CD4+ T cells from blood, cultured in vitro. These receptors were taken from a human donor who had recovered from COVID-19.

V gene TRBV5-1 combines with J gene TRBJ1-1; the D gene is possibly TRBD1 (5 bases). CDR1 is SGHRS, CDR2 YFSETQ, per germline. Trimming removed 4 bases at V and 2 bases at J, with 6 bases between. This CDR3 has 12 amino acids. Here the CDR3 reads CASSRDNTEAFF. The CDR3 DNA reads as TGCGCCAGCAGCCGGGACAACACTGAAGCTTTCTTT.

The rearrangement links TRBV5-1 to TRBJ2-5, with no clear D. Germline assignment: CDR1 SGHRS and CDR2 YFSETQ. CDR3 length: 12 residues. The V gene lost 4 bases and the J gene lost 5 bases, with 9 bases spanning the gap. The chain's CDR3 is CASSPDLETQYF. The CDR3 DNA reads TGCGCCAGCAGCCCAGATTTGGAGACCCAGTACTTC.

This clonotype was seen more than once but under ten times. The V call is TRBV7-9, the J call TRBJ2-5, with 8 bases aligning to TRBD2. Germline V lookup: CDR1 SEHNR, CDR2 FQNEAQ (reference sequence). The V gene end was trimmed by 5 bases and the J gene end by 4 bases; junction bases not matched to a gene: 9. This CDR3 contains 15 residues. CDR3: CASSVKRGRRETQYF. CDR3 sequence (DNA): TGTGCCAGCAGCGTCAAGCGGGGGCGGAGAGAGACCCAGTACTTC.

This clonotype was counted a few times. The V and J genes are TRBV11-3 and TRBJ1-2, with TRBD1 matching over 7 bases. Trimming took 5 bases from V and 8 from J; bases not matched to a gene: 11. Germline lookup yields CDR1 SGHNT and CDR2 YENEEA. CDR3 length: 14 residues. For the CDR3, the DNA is TGTGCCAGCAGCGATCGACAGGGTAGTTACGGCTACACCTTC. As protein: CASSDRQGSYGYTF.

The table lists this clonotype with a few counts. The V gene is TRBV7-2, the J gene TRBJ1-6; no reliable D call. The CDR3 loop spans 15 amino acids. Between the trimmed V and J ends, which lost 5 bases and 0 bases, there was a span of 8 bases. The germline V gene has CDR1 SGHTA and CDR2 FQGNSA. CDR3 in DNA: TGTGCCAGCAGCCCTGAAAGCTCCTATAATTCACCCCTCCACTTT. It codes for CASSPESSYNSPLHF.

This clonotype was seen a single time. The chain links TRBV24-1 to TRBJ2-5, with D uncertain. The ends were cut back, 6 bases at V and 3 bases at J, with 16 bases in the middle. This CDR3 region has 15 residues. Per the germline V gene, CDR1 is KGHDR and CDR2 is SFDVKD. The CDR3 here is CATSNSGATKETQYF. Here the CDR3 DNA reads TGTGCCACCAGTAATTCGGGTGCCACCAAAGAGACCCAGTACTTC.

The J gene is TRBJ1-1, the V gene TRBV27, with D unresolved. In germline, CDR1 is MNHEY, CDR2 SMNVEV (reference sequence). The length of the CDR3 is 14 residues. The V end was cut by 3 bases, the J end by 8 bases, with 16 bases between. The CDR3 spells CASSFSAGGREAFF. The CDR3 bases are TGTGCCAGCAGTTTTTCAGCAGGAGGTCGAGAAGCTTTCTTT.

The CDR3 sequence is CASTTWLGGRGNSPLHF. The CDR3, as DNA: TGTGCCAGCACTACATGGTTGGGAGGGAGGGGGAATTCACCCCTCCACTTT. The rearrangement links TRBV6-1 to TRBJ1-6, with D maybe TRBD1 (6 bases). From germline, CDR1 is MNHNS and CDR2 SASEGT. V gave up 7 bases and J gave up 7 bases, with 23 bases separating them. The CDR3 is 17 residues long.

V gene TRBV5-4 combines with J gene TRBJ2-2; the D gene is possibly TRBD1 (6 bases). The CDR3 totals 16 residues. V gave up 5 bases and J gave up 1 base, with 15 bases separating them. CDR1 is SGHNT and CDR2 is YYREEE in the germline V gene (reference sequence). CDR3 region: CASSQGQYRNTGELFF. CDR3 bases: TGTGCCAGCAGTCAAGGACAGTATAGGAACACCGGGGAGCTGTTTTTT.

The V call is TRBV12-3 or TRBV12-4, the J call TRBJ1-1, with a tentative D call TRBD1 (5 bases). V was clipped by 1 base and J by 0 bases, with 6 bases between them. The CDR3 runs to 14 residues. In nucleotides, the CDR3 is TGTGCCAGCAGTTTAGGGGGGTTGAACACTGAAGCTTTCTTT. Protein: CASSLGGLNTEAFF.

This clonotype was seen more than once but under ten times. CDR3 in DNA: TGCAGCGTTGGGGCGGACAGTTACAATCAGCCCCAGCATTTT. As protein: CSVGADSYNQPQHF. The chain links TRBV29-1 to TRBJ1-5; D may be TRBD1 (6 bases). The CDR3 has 14 residues. V lost 4 bases, J lost 3 bases, and 13 bases lay in between. Per germline, CDR1 SQVTM and CDR2 ANQGSEA.

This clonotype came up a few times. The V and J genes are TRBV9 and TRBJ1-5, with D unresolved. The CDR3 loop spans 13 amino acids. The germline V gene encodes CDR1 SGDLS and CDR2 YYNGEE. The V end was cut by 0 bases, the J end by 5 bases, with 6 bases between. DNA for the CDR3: TGTGCCAGCAGCGTAGATGACGATCAGCCCCAGCATTTT. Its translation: CASSVDDDQPQHF.

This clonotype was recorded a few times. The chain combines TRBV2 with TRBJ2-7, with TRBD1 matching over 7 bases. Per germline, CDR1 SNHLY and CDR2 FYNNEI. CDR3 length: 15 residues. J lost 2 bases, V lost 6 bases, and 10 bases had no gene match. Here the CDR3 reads CASRVLTGFAYEQYF. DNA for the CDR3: TGTGCCAGCAGGGTATTGACAGGGTTCGCCTACGAGCAGTACTTC.

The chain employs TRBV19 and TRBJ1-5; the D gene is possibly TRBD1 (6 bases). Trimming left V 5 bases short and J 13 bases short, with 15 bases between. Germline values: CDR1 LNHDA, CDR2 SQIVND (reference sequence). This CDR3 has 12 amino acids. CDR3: CASSAVGGPQHF. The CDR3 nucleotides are TGTGCCAGTAGTGCAGTGGGGGGGCCACAGCATTTT.

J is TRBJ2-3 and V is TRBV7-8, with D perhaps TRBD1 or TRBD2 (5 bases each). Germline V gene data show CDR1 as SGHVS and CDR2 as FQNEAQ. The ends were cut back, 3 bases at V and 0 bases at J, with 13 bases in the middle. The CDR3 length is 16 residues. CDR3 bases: TGTGCCAGCAGCTTCTCGTTTGGGGGAAGCACAGATACGCAGTATTTT. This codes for CASSFSFGGSTDTQYF.

The CDR3 DNA reads TGTGCCAGCAGCGTCCTCGCCTCGGGATCCTACGAGCAGTACTTC. Its protein product is CASSVLASGSYEQYF. The chain carries TRBV27 and TRBJ2-7; perhaps TRBD2 as D (5 bases). This CDR3 comprises 15 residues. Trimming removed 6 bases from V and 1 base from J, with 16 bases in between. Per germline, CDR1 MNHEY and CDR2 SMNVEV (reference sequence).

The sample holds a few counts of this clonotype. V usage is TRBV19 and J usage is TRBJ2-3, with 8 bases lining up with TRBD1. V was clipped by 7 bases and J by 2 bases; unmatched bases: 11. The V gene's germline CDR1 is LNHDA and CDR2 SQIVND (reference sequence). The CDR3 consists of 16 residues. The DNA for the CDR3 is TGTGCCAGTACCGCTACGACAGGGGTCTACACAGATACGCAGTATTTT. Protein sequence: CASTATTGVYTDTQYF.

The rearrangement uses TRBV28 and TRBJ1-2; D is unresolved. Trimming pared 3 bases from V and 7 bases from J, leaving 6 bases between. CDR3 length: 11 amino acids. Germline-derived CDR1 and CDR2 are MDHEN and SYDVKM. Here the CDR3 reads CASSFVAGYTF. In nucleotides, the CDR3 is TGTGCCAGCAGTTTTGTAGCTGGCTACACCTTC.

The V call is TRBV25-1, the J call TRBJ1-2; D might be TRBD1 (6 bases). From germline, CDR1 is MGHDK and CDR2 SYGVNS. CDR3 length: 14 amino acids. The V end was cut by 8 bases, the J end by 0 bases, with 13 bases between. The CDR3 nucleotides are TGTGCCAGCGGAGGGGAGGGGGCTAACTATGGCTACACCTTC. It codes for CASGGEGANYGYTF.

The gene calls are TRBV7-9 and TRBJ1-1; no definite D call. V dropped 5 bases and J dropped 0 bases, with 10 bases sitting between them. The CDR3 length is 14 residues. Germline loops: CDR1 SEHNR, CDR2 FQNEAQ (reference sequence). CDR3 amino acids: CASSPQVMNTEAFF. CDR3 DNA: TGTGCCAGCAGCCCCCAGGTCATGAACACTGAAGCTTTCTTT.